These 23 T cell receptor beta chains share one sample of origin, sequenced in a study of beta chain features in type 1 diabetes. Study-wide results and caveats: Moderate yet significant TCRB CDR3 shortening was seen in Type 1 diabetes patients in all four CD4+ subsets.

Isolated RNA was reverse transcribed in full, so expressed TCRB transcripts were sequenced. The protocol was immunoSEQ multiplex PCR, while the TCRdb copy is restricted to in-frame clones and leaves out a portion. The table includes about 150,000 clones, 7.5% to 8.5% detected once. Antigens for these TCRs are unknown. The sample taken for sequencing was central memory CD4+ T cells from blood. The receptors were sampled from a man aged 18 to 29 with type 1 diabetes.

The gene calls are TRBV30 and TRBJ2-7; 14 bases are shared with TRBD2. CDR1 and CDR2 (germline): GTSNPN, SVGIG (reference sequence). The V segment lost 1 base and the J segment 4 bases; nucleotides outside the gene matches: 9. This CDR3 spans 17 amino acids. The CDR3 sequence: CAWSGLAGGSSAYEQYF. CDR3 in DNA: TGTGCCTGGAGTGGACTAGCGGGGGGGTCCTCGGCATACGAGCAGTACTTC.

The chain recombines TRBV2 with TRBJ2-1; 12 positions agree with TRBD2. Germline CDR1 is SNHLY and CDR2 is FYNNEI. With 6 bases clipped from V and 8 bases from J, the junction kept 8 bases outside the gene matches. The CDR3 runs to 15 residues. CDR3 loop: CASRKGLAGGDEQFF. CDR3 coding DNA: TGTGCCAGCAGAAAAGGGCTAGCGGGAGGGGATGAGCAGTTCTTC.

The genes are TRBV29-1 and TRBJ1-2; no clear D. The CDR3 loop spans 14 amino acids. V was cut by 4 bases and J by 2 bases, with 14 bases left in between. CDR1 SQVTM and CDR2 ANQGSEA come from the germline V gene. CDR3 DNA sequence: TGCAGCGTTGTTGGGCGGGGATTGAACTATGGCTACACCTTC. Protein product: CSVVGRGLNYGYTF.

CDR3: CASSLDLFAEAFF. The CDR3 DNA follows: TGTGCCAGCAGCTTGGACTTGTTCGCCGAAGCTTTCTTT. The chain couples TRBV5-4 to TRBJ1-1; no clear D gene. The germline V gene has CDR1 SGHNT and CDR2 YYREEE (reference sequence). Trimming pared 0 bases from V and 8 bases from J, leaving 11 bases between. The CDR3 is 13 residues long.

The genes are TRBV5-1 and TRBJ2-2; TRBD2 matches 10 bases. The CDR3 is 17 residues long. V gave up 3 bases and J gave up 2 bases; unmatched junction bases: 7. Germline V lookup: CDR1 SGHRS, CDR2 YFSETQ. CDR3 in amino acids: CASSSGASGRNTGELFF. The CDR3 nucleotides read TGCGCCAGCAGCTCAGGGGCTAGCGGGAGAAACACCGGGGAGCTGTTTTTT.

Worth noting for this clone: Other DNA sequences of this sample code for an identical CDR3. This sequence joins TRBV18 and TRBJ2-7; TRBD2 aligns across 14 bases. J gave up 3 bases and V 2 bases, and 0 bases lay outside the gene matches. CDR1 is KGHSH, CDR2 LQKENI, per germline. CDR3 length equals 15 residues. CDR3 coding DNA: TGTGCCAGCTCACCAGGGACTAGCGGGGGCTACGAGCAGTACTTC. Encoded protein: CASSPGTSGGYEQYF.

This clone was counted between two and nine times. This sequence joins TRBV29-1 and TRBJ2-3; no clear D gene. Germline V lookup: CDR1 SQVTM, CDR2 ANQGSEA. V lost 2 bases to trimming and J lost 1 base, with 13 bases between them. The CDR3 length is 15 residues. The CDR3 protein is CSVELLASGTDTQYF. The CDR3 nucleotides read TGCAGCGTTGAACTGTTAGCCTCAGGCACAGATACGCAGTATTTT.

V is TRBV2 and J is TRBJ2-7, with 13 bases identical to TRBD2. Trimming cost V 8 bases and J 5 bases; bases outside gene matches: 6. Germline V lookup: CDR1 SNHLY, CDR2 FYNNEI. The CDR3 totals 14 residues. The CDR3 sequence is CASGGTSGINEQYF. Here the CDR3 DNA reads TGTGCCAGCGGTGGGACTAGCGGGATCAACGAGCAGTACTTC.

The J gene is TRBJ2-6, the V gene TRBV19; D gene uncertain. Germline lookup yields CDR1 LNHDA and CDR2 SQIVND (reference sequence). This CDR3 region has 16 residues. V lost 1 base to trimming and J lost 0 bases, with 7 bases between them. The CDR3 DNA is TGTGCCAGTAGTATAGGTATCGGCTCTGGGGCCAACGTCCTGACTTTC. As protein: CASSIGIGSGANVLTF. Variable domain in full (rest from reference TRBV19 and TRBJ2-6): DGGITQSPKYLFRKEGQNVTLSCEQNLNHDAMYWYRQDPGQGLRLIYYSQIVNDFQKGDIAEGYSVSREKKESFPLTVTSAQKNPTAFYLCASSIGIGSGANVLTFGAGSRLTVL.

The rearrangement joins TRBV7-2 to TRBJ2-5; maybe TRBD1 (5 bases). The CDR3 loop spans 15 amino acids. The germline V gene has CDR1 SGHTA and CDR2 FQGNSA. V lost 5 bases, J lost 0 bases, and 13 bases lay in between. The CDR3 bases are TGTGCCAGCAGCCCCGGGCAGGGTTACCAAGAGACCCAGTACTTC. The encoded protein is CASSPGQGYQETQYF.

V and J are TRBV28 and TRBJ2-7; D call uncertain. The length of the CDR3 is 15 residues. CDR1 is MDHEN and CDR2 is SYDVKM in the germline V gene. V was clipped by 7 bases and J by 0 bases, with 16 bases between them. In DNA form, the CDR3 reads TGTGCCAGCAATCTTATTCTACAGTACTCCTACGAGCAGTACTTC. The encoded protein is CASNLILQYSYEQYF.

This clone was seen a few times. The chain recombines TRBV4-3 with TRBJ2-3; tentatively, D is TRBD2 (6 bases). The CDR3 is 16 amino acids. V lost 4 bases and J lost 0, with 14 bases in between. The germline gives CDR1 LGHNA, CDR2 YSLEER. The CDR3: CASSRGGSGSTDTQYF. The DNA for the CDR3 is TGCGCCAGCAGCCGTGGTGGTAGCGGTAGCACAGATACGCAGTATTTT.

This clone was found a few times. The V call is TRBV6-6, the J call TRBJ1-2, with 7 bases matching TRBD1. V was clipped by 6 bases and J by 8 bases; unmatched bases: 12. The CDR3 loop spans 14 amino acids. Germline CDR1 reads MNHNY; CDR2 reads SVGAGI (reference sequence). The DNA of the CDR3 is TGTGCCAGCAGCCCGGGACAGCGACGGCAGGGCTACACCTTC. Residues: CASSPGQRRQGYTF.

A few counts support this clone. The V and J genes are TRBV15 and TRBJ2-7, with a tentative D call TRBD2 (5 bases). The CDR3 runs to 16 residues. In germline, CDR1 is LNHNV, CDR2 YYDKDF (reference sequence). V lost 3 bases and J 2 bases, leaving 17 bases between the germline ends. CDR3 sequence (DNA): TGTGCCACCAGCAGGTCCCGAAGTAGCGTGGCCTACGAGCAGTACTTC. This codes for CATSRSRSSVAYEQYF.

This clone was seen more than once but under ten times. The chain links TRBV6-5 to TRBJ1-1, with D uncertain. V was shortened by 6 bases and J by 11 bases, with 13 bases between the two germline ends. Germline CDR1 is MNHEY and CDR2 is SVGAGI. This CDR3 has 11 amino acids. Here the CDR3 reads CASSSDSKAFF. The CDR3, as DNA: TGTGCCAGCAGCTCGGACTCTAAGGCTTTCTTT.

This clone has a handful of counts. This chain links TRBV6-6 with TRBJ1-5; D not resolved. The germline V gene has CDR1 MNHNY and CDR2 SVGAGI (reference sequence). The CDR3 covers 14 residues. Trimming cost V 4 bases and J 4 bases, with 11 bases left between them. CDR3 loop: CASSLVDGNQPQHF. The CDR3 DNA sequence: TGTGCCAGCAGTTTAGTCGACGGGAATCAGCCCCAGCATTTT.

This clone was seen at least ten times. The CDR3, as DNA: TGCGCCAGCAGCCGGGGACTAGCGGATACGCAGTATTTT. The encoded protein is CASSRGLADTQYF. The chain combines TRBV4-3 with TRBJ2-3; 10 bases align to TRBD2. Trimming removed 4 bases from V and 6 bases from J; junction bases left unmatched: 1. CDR1 is LGHNA, CDR2 YSLEER, per germline. The CDR3 consists of 13 residues.

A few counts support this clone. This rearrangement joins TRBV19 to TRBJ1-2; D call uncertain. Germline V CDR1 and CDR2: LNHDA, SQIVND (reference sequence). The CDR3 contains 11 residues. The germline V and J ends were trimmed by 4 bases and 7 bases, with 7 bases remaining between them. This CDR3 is CASSNLGGYTF. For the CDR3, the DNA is TGTGCCAGTAGTAATCTCGGTGGCTACACCTTC.

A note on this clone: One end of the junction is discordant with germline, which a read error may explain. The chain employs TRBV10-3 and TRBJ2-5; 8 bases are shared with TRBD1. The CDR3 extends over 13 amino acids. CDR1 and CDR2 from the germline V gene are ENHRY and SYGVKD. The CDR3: CASSGTGQETQYF. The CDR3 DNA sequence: TGTGCCAGCAGTGGGACAGGCCAAGAGACCCAGTACTTC.

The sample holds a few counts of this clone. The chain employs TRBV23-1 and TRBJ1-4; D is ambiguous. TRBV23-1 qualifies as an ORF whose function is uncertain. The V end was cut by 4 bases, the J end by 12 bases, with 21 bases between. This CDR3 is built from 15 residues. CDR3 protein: CASSPSERAAVELFF. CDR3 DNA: TGCGCCAGCAGTCCTTCGGAGAGAGCGGCAGTAGAACTGTTTTTT.

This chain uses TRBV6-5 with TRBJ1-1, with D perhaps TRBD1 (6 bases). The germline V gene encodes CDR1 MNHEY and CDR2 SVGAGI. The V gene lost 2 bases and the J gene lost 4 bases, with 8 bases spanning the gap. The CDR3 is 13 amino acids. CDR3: CASSYNRATEAFF. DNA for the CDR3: TGTGCCAGCAGTTACAACAGGGCCACTGAAGCTTTCTTT.

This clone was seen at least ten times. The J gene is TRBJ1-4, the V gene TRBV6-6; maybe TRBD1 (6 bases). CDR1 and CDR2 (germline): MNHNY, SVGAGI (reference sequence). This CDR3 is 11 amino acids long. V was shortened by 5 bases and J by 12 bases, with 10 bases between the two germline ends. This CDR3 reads CASSKRQELFF. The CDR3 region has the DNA TGTGCCAGCAGTAAACGACAGGAACTGTTTTTT.

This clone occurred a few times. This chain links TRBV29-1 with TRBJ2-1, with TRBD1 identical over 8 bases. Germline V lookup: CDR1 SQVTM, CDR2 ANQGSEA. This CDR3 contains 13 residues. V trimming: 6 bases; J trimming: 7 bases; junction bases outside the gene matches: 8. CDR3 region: CSVGWTGSNEQFF. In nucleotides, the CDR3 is TGCAGCGTGGGTTGGACAGGGAGTAATGAGCAGTTCTTC.